The 27 T cell receptor beta chains below were found in one sample sequenced in a study of blood T cell repertoires in COVID-19. The data were produced by immunoSEQ multiplex PCR, yet TCRdb's version contains in-frame clones alone and is incomplete. The data show over 130,000 clones, with 76% seen just once and approximately 4.5% held by the top ten. Material: peripheral blood. These receptors came from a woman older than 75 with active or convalescent COVID-19.

The chain recombines TRBV20-1 with TRBJ2-7; 7 bases match TRBD1. Per the germline V gene, CDR1 is DFQATT and CDR2 is SNEGSKA (reference sequence). The CDR3 is 11 residues long. With 3 bases clipped from V and 5 bases from J, the junction kept 1 base outside the gene matches. The CDR3 DNA reads as TGCAGTGCTAGGGGGACAGACGAGCAGTACTTC. This gives the protein CSARGTDEQYF.

The rearrangement uses TRBV15 and TRBJ2-1, with 8 bases that match TRBD2. The V gene end was trimmed by 0 bases and the J gene end by 2 bases; junction bases not matched to a gene: 6. CDR3 length: 17 amino acids. CDR1 is LNHNV, CDR2 YYDKDF, per germline (reference sequence). CDR3 sequence reads: CATSRDKGLGTYNEQFF. DNA of the CDR3: TGTGCCACCAGCAGAGATAAGGGACTAGGGACCTACAATGAGCAGTTCTTC.

This clone appeared a few times. The chain uses TRBV5-5 and TRBJ1-2; perhaps TRBD1 as D (6 bases). CDR3 length equals 16 residues. Deletions cut 2 bases from V and 3 bases from J, with 17 bases between. Germline CDR1 is SGHKS and CDR2 is YYEKEE (reference sequence). The CDR3 nucleotides are TGTGCCAGCAGCTTTGGCGATGACAGGCCCTACTATGGCTACACCTTC. This gives the protein CASSFGDDRPYYGYTF. Full variable domain (outside the CDR3, taken from reference TRBV5-5 and TRBJ1-2): DAGVTQSPTHLIKTRGQQVTLRCSPISGHKSVSWYQQVLGQGPQFIFQYYEKEERGRGNFPDRFSARQFPNYSSELNVNALLLGDSALYLCASSFGDDRPYYGYTFGSGTRLTVV.

This chain links TRBV5-1 with TRBJ2-3; 13 bases fit TRBD2. With 4 bases clipped from V and 4 bases from J, the junction kept 3 bases outside the gene matches. The CDR3 extends over 15 amino acids. CDR1 is SGHRS and CDR2 is YFSETQ in the germline V gene. The CDR3 nucleotides are TGCGCCAGCAGCGCCGGACTAGCGGGGGCAGATACGCAGTATTTT. Encoded protein: CASSAGLAGADTQYF.

The V gene is TRBV19, the J gene TRBJ1-4; possible D gene TRBD1, 6 bases. The ends were cut back, 10 bases at V and 4 bases at J, with 10 bases in the middle. CDR1 and CDR2 (germline): LNHDA, SQIVND (reference sequence). The CDR3 is made up of 12 amino acids. The CDR3 reads CATRDNNEKLFF. The CDR3 DNA reads as TGTGCCACCCGGGACAATAATGAAAAACTGTTTTTT.

This clone has just one count. The chain couples TRBV5-1 to TRBJ2-2; 9 nucleotides agree with TRBD1. V shed 5 bases and J 5 bases; nucleotides not matched to a gene: 7. The CDR3 length is 15 residues. Germline V gives CDR1 SGHRS, CDR2 YFSETQ. Here the CDR3 DNA reads TGCGCCAGCAGAACCGGGACAGGGTCAACCGGGGAGCTGTTTTTT. Translating gives CASRTGTGSTGELFF.

CDR3 sequence: CASSVFQGATTDTQYF. In nucleotides, the CDR3 is TGTGCCAGCAGCGTATTCCAGGGGGCTACCACAGATACGCAGTATTTT. V usage is TRBV9 and J usage is TRBJ2-3; 8 nucleotides agree with TRBD1. There are 16 residues in the CDR3. Germline CDR1 reads SGDLS; CDR2 reads YYNGEE. V lost 1 base and J lost 2; bases outside the gene matches: 6. Based on the CDR3 plus reference TRBV9 and TRBJ2-3, the full variable domain is DSGVTQTPKHLITATGQRVTLRCSPRSGDLSVYWYQQSLDQGLQFLIQYYNGEERAKGNILERFSAQQFPDLHSELNLSSLELGDSALYFCASSVFQGATTDTQYFGPGTRLTVL.

This clone was counted only a few times. J is TRBJ1-4 and V is TRBV28; D uncertain. The V end was cut by 3 bases, the J end by 8 bases, with 10 bases between. The CDR3 has 13 residues. In germline, CDR1 is MDHEN, CDR2 SYDVKM. The CDR3 nucleotides are TGTGCCAGCAGTTTTGGCGGGTTGGAAAAACTGTTTTTT. Its protein is CASSFGGLEKLFF.

This clone is a singleton in its sample. The chain uses TRBV5-1 and TRBJ1-2; no clear D gene. The germline V gene encodes CDR1 SGHRS and CDR2 YFSETQ. CDR3 length equals 14 residues. V was cut by 0 bases and J by 4 bases, with 10 bases left in between. In DNA form, the CDR3 reads TGCGCCAGCAGCTTGGACGGTGAGGGCTATGGCTACACCTTC. It encodes CASSLDGEGYGYTF.

This clone was seen only a few times. The rearrangement uses TRBV10-3 and TRBJ1-2; possibly TRBD1 for D (5 bases). Germline assignment: CDR1 ENHRY and CDR2 SYGVKD. The ends were cut back, 6 bases at V and 7 bases at J, with 12 bases in the middle. This CDR3 comprises 12 residues. The DNA for the CDR3 is TGTGCCATCAGCAGGTCAGGGTCTGGCTACACCTTC. Translated, it gives CAISRSGSGYTF.

This sequence joins TRBV9 and TRBJ2-7; tentative D call: TRBD1 (6 bases). This CDR3 contains 15 residues. V was cut by 0 bases and J by 5 bases, with 15 bases left in between. Germline CDR1 SGDLS, CDR2 YYNGEE. The CDR3 DNA reads TGTGCCAGCAGCGTAGCTCGAGGACAGACCAACGAGCAGTACTTC. Protein: CASSVARGQTNEQYF. The variable domain in full, with the rest retrieved from reference TRBV9 and TRBJ2-7, is DSGVTQTPKHLITATGQRVTLRCSPRSGDLSVYWYQQSLDQGLQFLIQYYNGEERAKGNILERFSAQQFPDLHSELNLSSLELGDSALYFCASSVARGQTNEQYFGPGTRLTVT.

The CDR3 is CASSKEEGAGYGYTF. CDR3 in DNA: TGTGCCAGCAGCAAAGAAGAGGGGGCCGGGTATGGCTACACCTTC. V is TRBV21-1 and J is TRBJ1-2; TRBD1, as called in the table, went unchecked against the DNA. TRBV21-1 is a pseudogene segment. The CDR3 covers 15 residues.

This chain connects TRBV18 to TRBJ1-4; D gene unclear. Between the trimmed V and J ends, which lost 5 bases and 5 bases, there was a span of 12 bases. Per germline, CDR1 KGHSH and CDR2 LQKENI. CDR3 length: 14 residues. As DNA, the CDR3 is TGTGCCAGCTCAAGAAGCGGGATAAATGAAAAACTGTTTTTT. This codes for CASSRSGINEKLFF.

The rearrangement links TRBV5-1 to TRBJ1-4; D is unclear. Germline assignment: CDR1 SGHRS and CDR2 YFSETQ. This CDR3 has 15 residues. The V end was cut by 4 bases, the J end by 0 bases, with 10 bases between. The CDR3 sequence is CASSPGSATNEKLFF. The CDR3 DNA follows: TGCGCCAGCAGCCCGGGAAGCGCAACTAATGAAAAACTGTTTTTT.

The V gene is TRBV5-5, the J gene TRBJ1-1; D not certain. V was pared by 1 base and J by 0 bases, with 4 bases between. The germline CDR1 and CDR2 sequences are SGHKS and YYEKEE (reference sequence). This CDR3 is 13 amino acids long. In DNA, the CDR3 is TGTGCCAGCAGCTTGACAGTGAACACTGAAGCTTTCTTT. This codes for CASSLTVNTEAFF.

The chain couples TRBV6-5 to TRBJ2-2, with a possible D match to TRBD1 (6 bases). The germline V gene has CDR1 MNHEY and CDR2 SVGAGI. CDR3 size: 14 residues. The V and J ends lost 6 bases and 8 bases respectively, with 16 bases between them. Written as DNA, the CDR3 is TGTGCCAGCAGCGGGGACAAGTTTTGGGGGGAGCTGTTTTTT. It is translated as CASSGDKFWGELFF.

V and J are TRBV5-1 and TRBJ1-1; D ambiguous. The CDR3 spans 16 residues. V shed 2 bases and J shed 0 bases, with 14 bases lying between them. Germline V gives CDR1 SGHRS, CDR2 YFSETQ. In DNA, the CDR3 is TGCGCCAGCAGCTTAGACCCACAGAAGATGAACACTGAAGCTTTCTTT. It encodes CASSLDPQKMNTEAFF.

The chain links TRBV7-3 to TRBJ1-6; D not certain. Germline assignment: CDR1 SGHTA and CDR2 FQGTGA. Trimming pared 5 bases from V and 0 bases from J, leaving 11 bases between. The CDR3 totals 16 residues. The CDR3 region is CASSAGSASYNSPLHF. DNA for the CDR3: TGTGCCAGCAGCGCCGGGTCCGCCTCCTATAATTCACCCCTCCACTTT.

CDR3 bases: TGTGCCAGTAGTGTAACGACAGGGGCTGTTTCACCCCTCCACTTT. Its protein product is CASSVTTGAVSPLHF. The chain links TRBV19 to TRBJ1-6; 8 bases line up with TRBD1. The J segment lost 9 bases and the V segment lost 5 bases, leaving 9 bases of the junction unmatched. Germline V gives CDR1 LNHDA, CDR2 SQIVND (reference sequence). This CDR3 has 15 amino acids.

This clone was detected a few times. This chain joins TRBV29-1 and TRBJ1-2; no reliable D call. CDR3 size: 12 residues. CDR1 and CDR2 from the germline V gene are SQVTM and ANQGSEA. V lost 0 bases to trimming and J lost 5 bases, with 7 bases between them. The CDR3 DNA is TGCAGCGTTGAAGACGTTTATTATGGCTACACCTTC. Translated: CSVEDVYYGYTF.

The genes are TRBV18 and TRBJ2-3, with 7 bases matching TRBD1. From germline, CDR1 is KGHSH and CDR2 LQKENI. Trimming took 0 bases from V and 2 from J; bases not matched to a gene: 5. This CDR3 comprises 16 residues. The CDR3 loop reads CASSPPQQGNTDTQYF. In DNA, the CDR3 is TGTGCCAGCTCACCACCGCAACAGGGGAACACAGATACGCAGTATTTT.

The chain uses TRBV7-9 and TRBJ1-5; D is unresolved. V was shortened by 1 base and J by 9 bases, with 10 bases between the two germline ends. Germline loops: CDR1 SEHNR, CDR2 FQNEAQ (reference sequence). This CDR3 is built from 13 residues. For the CDR3, the DNA is TGTGCCAGCAGCTTAGATCACGGTTGGCCCCAGCATTTT. It specifies CASSLDHGWPQHF.

This clone has only one observation. The chain joins TRBV6-5 to TRBJ1-5; a weak D match, TRBD1 (6 bases). Germline lookup yields CDR1 MNHEY and CDR2 SVGAGI. V lost 2 bases and J 2 bases, leaving 10 bases between the germline ends. CDR3 length: 15 residues. The CDR3 sequence: CASSYDAGGNQPQHF. The CDR3 DNA reads as TGTGCCAGCAGTTACGACGCAGGGGGCAATCAGCCCCAGCATTTT.

The chain uses TRBV4-1 and TRBJ1-5, with TRBD1 as a possible D gene (5 bases). Trimming shortened V by 0 bases and J by 6 bases, and 18 bases separated the two germline ends. CDR3 length equals 17 residues. From germline, CDR1 is MGHRA and CDR2 YSYEKL. CDR3 protein: CASSQDPGQSHIQPQHF. CDR3 DNA: TGCGCCAGCAGCCAAGACCCCGGACAAAGTCATATTCAGCCCCAGCATTTT.

In its sample, this clone was seen once. The chain has TRBV2 and TRBJ2-7; maybe TRBD1 (6 bases). This CDR3 comprises 11 residues. The germline gives CDR1 SNHLY, CDR2 FYNNEI. The ends were cut back, 2 bases at V and 9 bases at J, with 8 bases in the middle. CDR3 DNA sequence: TGTGCCAGCAGTGAACAGGGGACGCAGTACTTC. This translates into CASSEQGTQYF.

This clone has just one count. As DNA, the CDR3 is TGTGCCAGTACCTCTAGGGGGGGGAACTATGGCTACACCTTC. Amino acid sequence: CASTSRGGNYGYTF. The J gene is TRBJ1-2, the V gene TRBV19, with D possibly matching TRBD1 (6 bases). This CDR3 is 14 amino acids long. V was cut by 7 bases and J by 2 bases, with 14 bases left in between. Germline CDR1 is LNHDA and CDR2 is SQIVND (reference sequence).

The genes are TRBV9 and TRBJ2-1, with 7 bases matching TRBD2. The germline CDR1 and CDR2 sequences are SGDLS and YYNGEE. The CDR3 is 16 amino acids. With V trimmed by 4 bases and J by 1 base, 8 bases remained unmatched. The CDR3 is CASSSRTSGSYNEQFF. For the CDR3, the DNA is TGTGCCAGCAGCTCCCGGACTAGTGGTTCCTACAATGAGCAGTTCTTC.